These 24 T cell receptor beta chains came from one sample sequenced in a study of T cell responses to AZD1222 COVID-19 vaccine. Method: immunoSEQ multiplex PCR; TCRdb's copy keeps in-frame clones and lacks some. This sample yields around 150,000 clones, of which 85% to 95% are seen a single time; 1.3% belongs to the top ten. Sequenced material: peripheral blood, taken on day 0 of AZD1222 vaccination. The receptors come from an adult in good health.

This sequence joins TRBV4-2 and TRBJ2-7; D is unclear. V lost 4 bases to trimming and J lost 0 bases, with 7 bases between them. The CDR3 runs 13 residues. Germline lookup yields CDR1 LGHNA and CDR2 YNFKEQ. The CDR3 DNA follows: TGTGCCAGCAGCCCACCTCCCTCCTACGAGCAGTACTTC. Residues: CASSPPPSYEQYF.

This rearrangement joins TRBV7-2 to TRBJ1-6; D may be TRBD1 (6 bases). The CDR3 length is 16 residues. The germline V gene encodes CDR1 SGHTA and CDR2 FQGNSA. V was pared by 1 base and J by 7 bases, with 14 bases between. The CDR3 reads CASSLDQTGLNSPLHF. The CDR3 DNA reads as TGTGCCAGCAGCTTAGATCAAACAGGGTTGAATTCACCCCTCCACTTT.

The chain employs TRBV18 and TRBJ1-2, with no clear D. The germline V gene has CDR1 KGHSH and CDR2 LQKENI. The V end was cut by 5 bases, the J end by 8 bases, with 12 bases between. There are 12 residues in the CDR3. CDR3 protein: CASSNAGAGYTF. CDR3 nucleotide sequence: TGTGCCAGCTCAAACGCGGGAGCGGGCTACACCTTC. The full variable domain, in which reference TRBV18 and TRBJ1-2 provide the parts outside the CDR3, is NAGVMQNPRHLVRRRGQEARLRCSPMKGHSHVYWYRQLPEEGLKFMVYLQKENIIDESGMPKERFSAEFPKEGPSILRIQQVVRGDSAAYFCASSNAGAGYTFGSGTRLTVV.

The genes are TRBV4-1 and TRBJ2-5, with D unresolved. Germline-derived CDR1 and CDR2 are MGHRA and YSYEKL. Trimming left V 2 bases short and J 1 base short, with 8 bases between. The CDR3 has 14 residues. The CDR3, as DNA: TGCGCCAGCAGCCAATTTGCACTCCAAGAGACCCAGTACTTC. Translation: CASSQFALQETQYF.

This clone has just one count. J is TRBJ2-7 and V is TRBV10-1; a possible D gene is TRBD1 (5 bases). The CDR3 consists of 16 residues. From germline, CDR1 is WNHNN and CDR2 SYGVQD (reference sequence). V was pared by 0 bases and J by 7 bases, with 19 bases between. The chain's CDR3 is CASSESIWQGIGEQYF. In DNA form, the CDR3 reads TGCGCCAGCAGTGAGTCGATTTGGCAGGGCATCGGAGAGCAGTACTTC.

The genes are TRBV5-1 and TRBJ2-5; D is ambiguous. There are 15 residues in the CDR3. The germline V and J ends were trimmed by 4 bases and 5 bases, with 18 bases remaining between them. CDR1 and CDR2 from the germline V gene are SGHRS and YFSETQ. CDR3 loop: CASSPDRTKHETQYF. The CDR3 bases are TGCGCCAGCAGCCCGGACCGTACCAAGCATGAGACCCAGTACTTC.

CDR3 nucleotides: TGTGCCAGCAGTTCAACAGGGGGCGGTGGGGCCAACGTCCTGACTTTC. Protein product: CASSSTGGGGANVLTF. The chain uses TRBV28 and TRBJ2-6; 9 positions match TRBD1. This CDR3 is 16 amino acids long. The V and J ends lost 4 bases and 3 bases, in that order; junction bases with no gene match: 4. Germline CDR1 is MDHEN and CDR2 is SYDVKM.

The chain links TRBV9 to TRBJ2-7; the D call may be TRBD1 or TRBD2 (5 bases each). Germline loops: CDR1 SGDLS, CDR2 YYNGEE. Deletions cut 0 bases from V and 4 bases from J, with 14 bases between. This CDR3 spans 15 amino acids. In DNA, the CDR3 is TGTGCCAGCAGCGTAGCCGGGGCGGCAGTTTACGAGCAGTACTTC. Protein: CASSVAGAAVYEQYF.

The V gene is TRBV30, the J gene TRBJ2-7, with D maybe TRBD1 (6 bases). Trimming removed 5 bases from V and 7 bases from J, with 24 bases in between. The germline V gene has CDR1 GTSNPN and CDR2 SVGIG (reference sequence). The CDR3 has 15 amino acids. CDR3 loop: CAWDPGLGGLKEQYF. Written as DNA, the CDR3 is TGTGCCTGGGACCCAGGGCTAGGGGGTTTGAAGGAGCAGTACTTC. Supplemented by reference TRBV30 and TRBJ2-7, the full variable domain reads SQTIHQWPATLVQPVGSPLSLECTVEGTSNPNLYWYRQAAGRGLQLLFYSVGIGQISSEVPQNLSASRPQDRQFILSSKKLLLSDSGFYLCAWDPGLGGLKEQYFGPGTRLTVT.

This clone was counted at least ten times. The CDR3 sequence is CASSQGRGGTEAFF. The CDR3, as DNA: TGTGCCAGCAGCCAAGGTCGGGGTGGGACTGAAGCTTTCTTT. The chain employs TRBV3-1 (or the pseudogene TRBV3-2) and TRBJ1-1; D ambiguous. The germline CDR1 and CDR2 sequences are LGHDT and YNNKEL (reference sequence). This CDR3 has 14 amino acids. Trimming pared 1 base from V and 5 bases from J, leaving 11 bases between.

The gene calls are TRBV7-9 and TRBJ1-5; D unresolved. The CDR3 spans 12 residues. The germline V gene encodes CDR1 SEHNR and CDR2 FQNEAQ (reference sequence). V lost 3 bases to trimming and J lost 5 bases, with 5 bases between them. CDR3 nucleotides: TGTGCCAGCAGCTTGGCGGATCAGCCCCAGCATTTT. Its protein is CASSLADQPQHF.

This rearrangement joins TRBV25-1 to TRBJ1-1, with TRBD1 identical over 10 bases. J lost 4 bases, V lost 4 bases, and 12 bases had no gene match. This CDR3 region has 17 residues. Per germline, CDR1 MGHDK and CDR2 SYGVNS. CDR3 sequence: CASSVGTGAFLGTEAFF. CDR3 nucleotide sequence: TGTGCCAGCAGTGTCGGGACAGGGGCATTTCTAGGCACTGAAGCTTTCTTT.

The chain has TRBV27 and TRBJ1-4; D is unresolved. This CDR3 region has 13 residues. With 2 bases removed from V and 1 base from J, the gap between germline ends came to 2 bases. Germline-derived CDR1 and CDR2 are MNHEY and SMNVEV (reference sequence). CDR3: CASSLGTNEKLFF. DNA for the CDR3: TGTGCCAGCAGTTTAGGAACTAATGAAAAACTGTTTTTT.

This sequence joins TRBV5-1 and TRBJ2-7, with a weak D call TRBD2 (7 bases). V was trimmed by 0 bases and J by 3 bases, leaving 13 bases between them. This CDR3 region has 15 residues. Looked up from germline, CDR1 is SGHRS and CDR2 is YFSETQ. The CDR3 here is CASSLGGGQIYEQYF. The CDR3 DNA follows: TGCGCCAGCAGCTTGGGCGGGGGACAAATCTACGAGCAGTACTTC.

The V call is TRBV3-1 (or the pseudogene TRBV3-2), the J call TRBJ2-5, with D hard to call. Germline V lookup: CDR1 LGHDT, CDR2 YNNKEL (reference sequence). The CDR3 runs 12 residues. Trimming took off 1 base at V and 4 bases at J, with 4 bases between the two ends. The CDR3 nucleotides read TGTGCCAGCAGCCAAGTGGTAGAGACCCAGTACTTC. This translates into CASSQVVETQYF.

The chain combines TRBV15 with TRBJ2-7, with D possibly matching TRBD1 (5 bases). V lost 0 bases to trimming and J lost 1 base, with 10 bases between them. The germline CDR1 and CDR2 sequences are LNHNV and YYDKDF (reference sequence). CDR3 length equals 15 residues. CDR3 nucleotide sequence: TGTGCCACCAGCAGAGATCGGGCAGGGTCCTACGAGCAGTACTTC. It encodes CATSRDRAGSYEQYF.

The rearrangement links TRBV7-9 to TRBJ1-2; the D gene is possibly TRBD1 (6 bases). Trimming took 5 bases from V and 1 from J, leaving 11 bases between them. Germline assignment: CDR1 SEHNR and CDR2 FQNEAQ (reference sequence). The length of the CDR3 is 14 residues. CDR3 protein: CASSPDRLNYGYTF. For the CDR3, the DNA is TGTGCCAGCAGCCCGGACAGACTTAACTATGGCTACACCTTC.

This clone was detected only once. The rearrangement joins TRBV5-4 to TRBJ2-2; the D gene is possibly TRBD2 (5 bases). The CDR3 length is 16 residues. Germline V CDR1 and CDR2: SGHNT, YYREEE (reference sequence). V was clipped by 4 bases and J by 4 bases, with 17 bases between them. CDR3 sequence reads: CASSPAVGEITGELFF. The CDR3, as DNA: TGTGCCAGCAGCCCGGCGGTGGGAGAGATCACCGGGGAGCTGTTTTTT.

The CDR3 reads CAWSPQGVEELFF. DNA for the CDR3: TGTGCCTGGAGCCCCCAGGGCGTGGAGGAGCTGTTTTTT. The rearrangement joins TRBV30 to TRBJ2-2; weak D call: TRBD1 (5 bases). CDR1 is GTSNPN, CDR2 SVGIG, per germline (reference sequence). This CDR3 is built from 13 residues. The V and J ends lost 3 bases and 10 bases respectively, with 15 bases between them.

This chain joins TRBV5-4 and TRBJ1-4; D possibly corresponds to TRBD1 (5 bases). Looked up from germline, CDR1 is SGHNT and CDR2 is YYREEE (reference sequence). The V end lost 4 bases, the J end lost 2 bases, and 18 bases lay between the germline ends. The CDR3 sequence is 17 residues long. CDR3 protein: CASSVDPGRVTNEKLFF. The CDR3 DNA reads TGTGCCAGCAGCGTGGACCCTGGCAGGGTCACTAATGAAAAACTGTTTTTT.

The chain uses TRBV6-2 or TRBV6-3 and TRBJ2-7; the D call may be TRBD1 or TRBD2 (6 bases each). The CDR3 runs 12 residues. CDR1 MNHEY and CDR2 SVGEGT come from the germline V gene. Trimming took 6 bases from V and 2 from J, leaving 8 bases between them. The CDR3 reads CASSGGTYEQYF. CDR3 in DNA: TGTGCCAGCAGCGGGGGCACCTACGAGCAGTACTTC.

The chain recombines TRBV28 with TRBJ1-5; maybe TRBD1 (5 bases). The CDR3 contains 14 residues. Germline CDR1 MDHEN, CDR2 SYDVKM. V lost 6 bases and J 4 bases, leaving 13 bases between the germline ends. CDR3: CASSPGPQNQPQHF. The CDR3, as DNA: TGTGCCAGCAGCCCGGGACCGCAAAATCAGCCCCAGCATTTT.

The V call is TRBV5-8, the J call TRBJ1-2; 7 nucleotides agree with TRBD1. The CDR3 loop spans 15 amino acids. Germline CDR1 and CDR2: SGHTS and YDEGEE. The trim removed 5 bases at V and 2 bases at J, leaving 9 bases unmatched. The CDR3 spells CASRLPGQRNYGYTF. The CDR3 bases are TGTGCCAGCAGATTACCGGGACAGAGGAACTATGGCTACACCTTC.

The V and J genes are TRBV7-8 and TRBJ1-2, with TRBD1 matching over 10 bases. The V gene end was trimmed by 5 bases and the J gene end by 4 bases; junction bases not matched to a gene: 10. Per germline, CDR1 SGHVS and CDR2 FQNEAQ. The CDR3 spans 16 residues. The CDR3 spells CASSPATGGNSYGYTF. CDR3 in DNA: TGTGCCAGCAGCCCCGCGACAGGGGGCAATAGCTATGGCTACACCTTC.